These 11 T cell receptor beta chains were all obtained from the same sample, sequenced in a study of breast tumors, draining lymph nodes, adjacent tissues. The lymph nodes were axillary draining lymph nodes from breast cancer patients. Each CDR3 protein gets one entry after TCRdb re-called the multiplex PCR reads with MiXCR. The profile covers 250,000 or so distinct CDR3 sequences, with roughly 31% appearing a single time and more than 0.95% taken by the ten largest. The sequencing input was axillary lymph node tissue. These receptor sequences come from a female donor with breast cancer. Some clones in this sample may be carry-over from other donors' samples.

This clonotype is a singleton in its sample. The rearrangement links TRBV5-5 to TRBJ2-1; unclear D gene. V shed 2 bases and J shed 0 bases, with 15 bases lying between them. Germline lookup yields CDR1 SGHKS and CDR2 YYEKEE (reference sequence). The CDR3 contains 17 residues. The chain's CDR3 is CASSFSALSSSYNEQFF. The CDR3 DNA sequence: TGTGCCAGCAGCTTTTCCGCACTTTCGAGCTCCTACAATGAGCAGTTCTTC.

The chain employs TRBV27 and TRBJ2-1; D is unclear. Germline CDR1 and CDR2: MNHEY and SMNVEV (reference sequence). Trimming removed 3 bases from V and 5 bases from J, with 14 bases in between. CDR3 size: 15 residues. The CDR3 here is CASSLSQRHDNEQFF. The CDR3 nucleotides are TGTGCCAGCAGTTTGAGCCAGCGCCACGACAATGAGCAGTTCTTC.

CDR3 nucleotides: TGTGCCAGCAGCTTAGATTGGCTGCCGAACACTGAAGCTTTCTTT. It translates to CASSLDWLPNTEAFF. The rearrangement joins TRBV11-2 to TRBJ1-1; D is uncertain. The CDR3 totals 15 residues. V was shortened by 0 bases and J by 1 base, with 9 bases between the two germline ends. Germline CDR1 reads SGHAT; CDR2 reads FQNNGV.

The table lists this clonotype with a count of one. A junction end diverges from the germline sequence, so it may reflect a read error. The genes are TRBV2 and TRBJ1-4, with D tentatively TRBD1 (5 bases). Germline V gene lookup returns CDR1 SNHLY and CDR2 FYNNEI. CDR3 length: 14 amino acids. Here the CDR3 reads CASSVDGPGERLFF. The DNA of the CDR3 is TGTGCCAGCAGTGTGGATGGCCCGGGGGAAAGACTGTTTTTC.

This clonotype came up many times. This chain links TRBV27 with TRBJ1-2; possible D gene TRBD1, 6 bases. Germline V gives CDR1 MNHEY, CDR2 SMNVEV (reference sequence). V dropped 6 bases and J dropped 4 bases, with 18 bases sitting between them. CDR3 length: 15 residues. The CDR3, as DNA: TGTGCCAGCAGGCCACTTGGACAGACGGGCTATGGCTACACCTTC. It specifies CASRPLGQTGYGYTF.

This clonotype was picked up a small number of times. A much larger clone differs from this one at a single base, so this may be a read error. The chain joins TRBV19 to TRBJ2-1; D unresolved. From germline, CDR1 is LNHDA and CDR2 SQIVND (reference sequence). Trimming took off 3 bases at V and 12 bases at J, with 9 bases between the two ends. The CDR3 covers 11 residues. For the CDR3, the DNA is TGTGCCAGTAGTATTAGACTTGGGCAGTTCTTC. Residues: CASSIRLGQFF.

Points on this clonotype: A much larger clone differs by one base, so this may be a read error. This likely comes from a read error, as the CDR3 has no conserved phenylalanine or tryptophan at its end. It is unclear where the CDR3 begins or ends on the DNA, so no DNA is shown, and the CDR3 is as TCRdb lists it. The chain combines TRBV2 with TRBJ2-1; the table gives TRBD2 as D, unverified against the DNA. The CDR3 totals 14 residues, both ends included. Germline V gives CDR1 SNHLY, CDR2 FYNNEI. This CDR3 reads CASSLLEAARRKFL.

This clonotype was detected ten times or more. J is TRBJ2-3 and V is TRBV29-1; TRBD2 agrees at 8 bases. Trimming removed 7 bases from V and 5 bases from J; junction bases left unmatched: 17. The CDR3 extends over 16 amino acids. Germline CDR1 reads SQVTM; CDR2 reads ANQGSEA. CDR3 residues: CSAREAPGGRVDTQYF. CDR3 DNA: TGCAGCGCCCGAGAGGCCCCGGGAGGGCGGGTAGATACGCAGTATTTT.

Comment on this clonotype: An end of the junction does not agree with germline; a read error may underlie this. The chain recombines TRBV9 with TRBJ2-5, with 15 bases lining up with TRBD2. This CDR3 comprises 17 residues. Germline values: CDR1 SGDLS, CDR2 YYNGEE. The chain's CDR3 is CATSRGLAGGPGETQYF. The CDR3 bases are TGTGCCACCAGCAGAGGACTAGCGGGAGGGCCGGGAGAGACCCAGTACTTC.

The V and J genes are TRBV6-5 and TRBJ1-2; no clear D. This CDR3 has 13 amino acids. Germline V gives CDR1 MNHEY, CDR2 SVGAGI. V lost 5 bases and J lost 7, with 14 bases in between. The CDR3 DNA sequence: TGTGCCAGCAGTCACGGGCTAAGCGGTGGCTACACCTTC. Protein sequence: CASSHGLSGGYTF.

On this clonotype: Given a much more abundant clone one base away, this may be a read error. The chain uses TRBV19 and TRBJ2-3; 10 nucleotides line up with TRBD2. Germline values: CDR1 LNHDA, CDR2 SQIVND (reference sequence). The CDR3 sequence is 16 residues long. With 4 bases clipped from V and 2 bases from J, the junction kept 6 bases outside the gene matches. CDR3 sequence (DNA): TGTGCCAGTAGTAAACCTAGCGGGAGCTTCACAGATACGCAGTATTTT. Amino acids: CASSKPSGSFTDTQYF. Together with reference TRBV19 and TRBJ2-3, the CDR3 gives the full variable domain: DGGITQSPKYLFRKEGQNVTLSCEQNLNHDAMYWYRQDPGQGLRLIYYSQIVNDFQKGDIAEGYSVSREKKESFPLTVTSAQKNPTAFYLCASSKPSGSFTDTQYFGPGTRLTVL.